This T cell receptor (beta chain) stems from a study of identical twins. Points from the study as a whole: Compared with models, monozygotic twins showed more out-of-frame TCR alpha sharing.

Germline V lookup: CDR1 SGHTA, CDR2 FQGNSA. The CDR3 extends over 14 amino acids. Deletions cut 2 bases from V and 2 bases from J, with 10 bases between. In regard to this clonotype: The antigen is undetermined.

Unique molecular identifiers were present on cDNA, and template switching added a universal primer site. TCRdb passed the 5' RACE reads through MiXCR, listing each CDR3 protein once. This table holds 240,000 or so distinct CDR3 sequences, roughly a tenth found once. The specimen sequenced was memory T cells sorted from blood. This clonotype was sampled from a man aged 45-65 years in good health. The rearrangement links TRBV7-2 to TRBJ2-7; no clear D gene. CDR3 region: CASSLLGPTYEQYF. The DNA of the CDR3 is TGTGCCAGCAGCTTACTGGGTCCAACCTACGAGCAGTACTTC.